This passage covers 9 T cell receptor beta chains from one sample sequenced in a study of T cell responses to AZD1222 COVID-19 vaccine. Here immunoSEQ multiplex PCR was the method, and the copy in TCRdb shows in-frame clones only, minus some. This sample yields approximately 100,000 clones, of which about 91% are seen a single time; approximately 5.5% belongs to the top ten. This specimen was peripheral blood, taken on day 0 of AZD1222 vaccination. The receptors derive from an adult in good health.

The chain combines TRBV13 with TRBJ2-1, with D uncertain. The V gene's germline CDR1 is PRHDT and CDR2 FYEKMQ (reference sequence). V was trimmed by 6 bases and J by 5 bases, leaving 5 bases between them. The CDR3 has 11 amino acids. CDR3 loop: CASSRHNEQFF. CDR3 coding DNA: TGTGCCAGCAGTCGGCACAATGAGCAGTTCTTC.

This chain joins TRBV5-4 and TRBJ2-5, with D tentatively TRBD2 (7 bases). In germline, CDR1 is SGHNT, CDR2 YYREEE (reference sequence). Trimming stripped 3 bases from V and 3 bases from J, with 15 bases between. The length of the CDR3 is 15 residues. The CDR3 DNA sequence: TGTGCCAGCAGCTCGGGGGGCCGGGGGGAAGAGACCCAGTACTTC. Its protein is CASSSGGRGEETQYF.

The chain combines TRBV30 with TRBJ1-1; D not certain. The CDR3 spans 13 residues. Trimming took 3 bases from V and 0 from J, leaving 8 bases between them. Germline V gene lookup returns CDR1 GTSNPN and CDR2 SVGIG (reference sequence). The DNA for the CDR3 is TGTGCCTGGAGCGCTCTTATGAACACTGAAGCTTTCTTT. It specifies CAWSALMNTEAFF.

The rearrangement uses TRBV20-1 and TRBJ1-1; D might be TRBD1 (5 bases). Per the germline V gene, CDR1 is DFQATT and CDR2 is SNEGSKA (reference sequence). The CDR3 is 11 residues long. V was shortened by 6 bases and J by 8 bases, with 13 bases between the two germline ends. The CDR3 loop reads CSATTAPEAFF. CDR3 coding DNA: TGCAGTGCCACGACAGCCCCAGAAGCTTTCTTT.

This clone was detected only once. This chain links TRBV5-1 with TRBJ1-2; D is possibly TRBD1 (6 bases). The CDR3 sequence is 17 residues long. V lost 0 bases and J 5 bases, leaving 20 bases between the germline ends. Germline V lookup: CDR1 SGHRS, CDR2 YFSETQ. In nucleotides, the CDR3 is TGCGCCAGCAGCTTGGCCGACGCGCAGGGGTTACTTTATGGCTACACCTTC. As protein: CASSLADAQGLLYGYTF.

The V and J genes are TRBV19 and TRBJ1-2, with D tentatively TRBD1 (6 bases). This CDR3 contains 14 residues. Germline CDR1 reads LNHDA; CDR2 reads SQIVND (reference sequence). With 6 bases removed from V and 0 bases from J, the gap between germline ends came to 11 bases. The CDR3 DNA reads TGTGCCAGTAGCCGCCAGGGGCCTAACTATGGCTACACCTTC. Its translation is CASSRQGPNYGYTF. Full variable domain (outside the CDR3, taken from reference TRBV19 and TRBJ1-2): DGGITQSPKYLFRKEGQNVTLSCEQNLNHDAMYWYRQDPGQGLRLIYYSQIVNDFQKGDIAEGYSVSREKKESFPLTVTSAQKNPTAFYLCASSRQGPNYGYTFGSGTRLTVV.

This sequence joins TRBV19 and TRBJ2-3, with D uncertain. V lost 9 bases and J lost 0, with 13 bases in between. Per germline, CDR1 LNHDA and CDR2 SQIVND (reference sequence). The CDR3 covers 14 residues. The CDR3 loop reads CASDPGHSTDTQYF. The CDR3 DNA reads as TGTGCCAGCGACCCCGGGCATAGCACAGATACGCAGTATTTT.

This clone was recorded only once. The chain links TRBV9 to TRBJ2-1; 14 bases are a match to TRBD2. Germline-derived CDR1 and CDR2 are SGDLS and YYNGEE. Losses at the gene ends were 4 bases for V and 1 base for J; bases not matched to a gene: 13. The CDR3 spans 20 residues. The CDR3 here is CASSSGAGLAGEWSYNEQFF. The CDR3 region has the DNA TGTGCCAGCAGCTCCGGGGCGGGACTAGCGGGAGAATGGTCCTACAATGAGCAGTTCTTC. Full variable domain (rest looked up from reference TRBV9 and TRBJ2-1): DSGVTQTPKHLITATGQRVTLRCSPRSGDLSVYWYQQSLDQGLQFLIQYYNGEERAKGNILERFSAQQFPDLHSELNLSSLELGDSALYFCASSSGAGLAGEWSYNEQFFGPGTRLTVL.

The rearrangement joins TRBV2 to TRBJ2-5; D may be TRBD2 (5 bases). This CDR3 is built from 13 residues. V lost 6 bases and J 2 bases, leaving 10 bases between the germline ends. CDR1 and CDR2 (germline): SNHLY, FYNNEI. The CDR3 DNA reads as TGTGCCAGCAGCCGGTGGAGGCAAGAGACCCAGTACTTC. Translation: CASSRWRQETQYF. Filled out from reference TRBV2 and TRBJ2-5, the complete variable domain reads EPEVTQTPSHQVTQMGQEVILRCVPISNHLYFYWYRQILGQKVEFLVSFYNNEISEKSEIFDDQFSVERPDGSNFTLKIRSTKLEDSAMYFCASSRWRQETQYFGPGTRLLVL.